This T cell receptor (beta chain) was recorded in a study of PD-1 blockade in classical Hodgkin lymphoma. Overall study findings and caveats: Factors driving the repertoire differences, possibly disease activity or prior therapy, remain undefined. Diminished baseline TCR diversity has been reported in newly diagnosed patients relative to healthy donors.

The time point: newly diagnosed, previously untreated cHL patient sample. After PBMCs were thawed, their CD8+ T cells were isolated by magnetic negative selection. What served as comparison were PBMCs in newly diagnosed, untreated classical Hodgkin lymphoma. Profiling relied on immunoSEQ multiplex PCR, and the TCRdb table lists in-frame clones only, not all of them. The sample carries approximately 9,000 clones, under 90% recorded once. In the case of this clone: Its cognate antigen is unknown.

CDR1 is SGHTS and CDR2 is YDEGEE in the germline V gene. V was cut by 1 base and J by 2 bases, with 22 bases left in between. The CDR3 is 19 residues long. The sample taken for sequencing was CD8+ T cells from blood. The TCR originated in a human donor with classical Hodgkin lymphoma. The chain joins TRBV5-8 to TRBJ2-1; possibly TRBD2 for D (7 bases). The CDR3 DNA is TGTGCCAGCAGCTTGAGCGGGCATGAGCCCGGGGGGCCCTACAATGAGCAGTTCTTC. Residues: CASSLSGHEPGGPYNEQFF.